The 16 T cell receptor beta chains below were found in one sample sequenced in a study of post-analysis software for immune sequencing data. Study-level results: With TRBV5-6, TRBV5-1 and TRBV20-1 included, about 5 TRBV segments were more frequent in patients than in controls.

Built from TCR beta cDNA, the libraries had unique molecular identifiers in them. TCRdb itself ran the PCR reads through MiXCR, one entry per CDR3 protein. The top ten hold 4.9% of the sample, which has fewer than 850,000 distinct CDR3 sequences, about 45% seen once. For these receptors, no antigen is known. Sequencing was done on a sample of blood. The origin of the receptors is a girl aged 10 to 17 with multiple sclerosis.

The J gene is TRBJ2-5, the V gene TRBV20-1; 9 positions agree with TRBD1. Germline CDR1 and CDR2: DFQATT and SNEGSKA (reference sequence). The CDR3 contains 14 residues. V trimming: 1 base; J trimming: 11 bases; junction bases outside the gene matches: 11. CDR3: CSARGTGGKDQQYF. The CDR3, as DNA: TGCAGTGCTAGAGGAACAGGGGGCAAGGATCAGCAGTACTTC.

The gene calls are TRBV5-1 and TRBJ1-2; 8 nucleotides line up with TRBD1. V lost 0 bases to trimming and J lost 10 bases; unmatched junction nucleotides: 11. Germline V lookup: CDR1 SGHRS, CDR2 YFSETQ. The CDR3 runs to 15 residues. The CDR3 loop reads CASSLGQGSIDDYTF. DNA for the CDR3: TGCGCCAGCAGCTTGGGACAGGGGAGTATCGATGACTACACCTTC.

The chain uses TRBV10-3 and TRBJ2-7; 7 bases are a match to TRBD2. Germline values: CDR1 ENHRY, CDR2 SYGVKD. With 10 bases clipped from V and 0 bases from J, the junction kept 9 bases outside the gene matches. The CDR3 consists of 14 residues. CDR3 loop: CASQLAALSYEQYF. The CDR3 DNA reads as TGTGCCAGTCAGCTAGCGGCCCTCTCCTACGAGCAGTACTTC.

V usage is TRBV25-1 and J usage is TRBJ1-4; the D is unclear. Germline V lookup: CDR1 MGHDK, CDR2 SYGVNS. The CDR3 loop spans 15 amino acids. The V gene lost 3 bases and the J gene lost 3 bases, with 11 bases spanning the gap. The CDR3 region is CASSDPGGSNEKLFF. The CDR3 DNA reads as TGTGCCAGCAGTGACCCCGGAGGGTCTAATGAAAAACTGTTTTTT.

The gene calls are TRBV7-8 and TRBJ2-7; perhaps TRBD1 as D (5 bases). From germline, CDR1 is SGHVS and CDR2 FQNEAQ. CDR3 length: 14 residues. Trimming removed 5 bases at V and 5 bases at J, with 16 bases between. CDR3 loop: CASSPRGLRDEQYF. CDR3 sequence (DNA): TGTGCCAGCAGCCCTAGGGGCCTTCGGGACGAGCAGTACTTC.

The chain employs TRBV20-1 and TRBJ2-7, with D unresolved. The V end was cut by 1 base, the J end by 3 bases, with 13 bases between. The CDR3 consists of 14 residues. Germline V gene lookup returns CDR1 DFQATT and CDR2 SNEGSKA (reference sequence). This CDR3 is CSARGRVGLYEQYF. The CDR3 DNA reads as TGCAGTGCTAGAGGAAGGGTAGGCCTCTACGAGCAGTACTTC.

The chain carries TRBV2 and TRBJ2-3; 7 bases map to TRBD2. Germline V gene sequence: CDR1 SNHLY, CDR2 FYNNEI. Trimming cost V 5 bases and J 5 bases; bases outside gene matches: 10. The length of the CDR3 is 15 residues. CDR3 in amino acids: CASSQIGLVEDTQYF. CDR3 DNA: TGTGCCAGCAGTCAGATTGGACTAGTGGAAGATACGCAGTATTTT. Combining the CDR3 with reference TRBV2 and TRBJ2-3 gives the whole variable domain EPEVTQTPSHQVTQMGQEVILRCVPISNHLYFYWYRQILGQKVEFLVSFYNNEISEKSEIFDDQFSVERPDGSNFTLKIRSTKLEDSAMYFCASSQIGLVEDTQYFGPGTRLTVL.

On this clonotype itself: Mismatch with germline at one junction end may stem from a read error. The chain combines TRBV7-9 with TRBJ2-1; TRBD2 aligns across 10 bases. There are 15 residues in the CDR3. Per germline, CDR1 SEHNR and CDR2 FQNEAQ (reference sequence). The CDR3 nucleotides read TGTGCCAGCAGCTTCCTAGCGGGAGTCGGAGATGAGCAGTGCTTC. It codes for CASSFLAGVGDEQCF.

The gene calls are TRBV11-2 and TRBJ1-2; D is unresolved. V was cut by 0 bases and J by 8 bases, with 13 bases left in between. This CDR3 contains 14 residues. CDR1 is SGHAT, CDR2 FQNNGV, per germline. CDR3 region: CASSLEGTREGYTF. CDR3 bases: TGTGCCAGCAGCTTAGAGGGCACAAGGGAGGGCTACACCTTC.

CDR3 in amino acids: CASSFTPGLADLPGELFF. CDR3 DNA sequence: TGTGCCAGCAGTTTCACCCCCGGGCTAGCGGATCTCCCCGGGGAGCTGTTTTTT. This sequence joins TRBV27 and TRBJ2-2, with 7 positions matching TRBD2. The ends lost 3 bases at V and 6 bases at J; junction bases unmatched: 16. The CDR3 length is 18 residues. Germline loops: CDR1 MNHEY, CDR2 SMNVEV (reference sequence).

A note on this clonotype: A much larger clone lies a single base off, so this may be a read error. The genes are TRBV12-3 or TRBV12-4 and TRBJ1-2, with TRBD1 identical over 9 bases. V was clipped by 6 bases and J by 7 bases; unmatched bases: 0. This CDR3 is 11 amino acids long. CDR3 amino acids: CASRDRGGYTF. CDR3 DNA: TGTGCCAGCAGGGACAGGGGTGGCTACACCTTC.

This clonotype appeared once. The chain joins TRBV15 to TRBJ2-1; D uncertain. The CDR3 is 14 amino acids. The germline CDR1 and CDR2 sequences are LNHNV and YYDKDF (reference sequence). V was clipped by 1 base and J by 7 bases, with 11 bases between them. CDR3 nucleotides: TGTGCCACCAGCAGAGTTCCTAGAGCGAATGAGCAGTTCTTC. This translates into CATSRVPRANEQFF.

The chain is built from TRBV4-3 and TRBJ2-5; the D gene could be TRBD1 or TRBD2 (6 bases each). The CDR3 covers 16 residues. V lost 1 base, J lost 5 bases, and 17 bases lay in between. Per the germline V gene, CDR1 is LGHNA and CDR2 is YSLEER. The CDR3 spells CASSQGLGGAEETQYF. In nucleotides, the CDR3 is TGCGCCAGCAGCCAAGGTTTGGGGGGCGCGGAGGAGACCCAGTACTTC.

V is TRBV12-3 or TRBV12-4 and J is TRBJ1-2, with TRBD1 as a possible D gene (5 bases). The CDR3 is 13 amino acids. V shed 6 bases and J shed 6 bases, with 14 bases lying between them. This CDR3 is CASRKRVGDGYTF. The CDR3, as DNA: TGTGCCAGCAGGAAGAGGGTAGGGGATGGCTACACCTTC.

This clonotype came up a few times. The CDR3 loop is CASSQAPVPASEQFF. The CDR3 nucleotides are TGTGCCAGCAGCCAAGCGCCGGTCCCTGCTAGTGAGCAGTTCTTC. The V and J genes are TRBV3-1 and TRBJ2-1, with D unresolved. With 1 base removed from V and 9 bases from J, the gap between germline ends came to 16 bases. CDR3 size: 15 residues. CDR1 and CDR2 from the germline V gene are LGHDT and YNNKEL (reference sequence).

This chain links TRBV12-3 or TRBV12-4 with TRBJ1-1, with a possible D match to TRBD1 (5 bases). Trimming took off 5 bases at V and 5 bases at J, with 9 bases between the two ends. This CDR3 comprises 12 residues. The CDR3 spells CASSQAGTEAFF. In DNA form, the CDR3 reads TGTGCCAGCAGTCAAGCAGGGACTGAAGCTTTCTTT.